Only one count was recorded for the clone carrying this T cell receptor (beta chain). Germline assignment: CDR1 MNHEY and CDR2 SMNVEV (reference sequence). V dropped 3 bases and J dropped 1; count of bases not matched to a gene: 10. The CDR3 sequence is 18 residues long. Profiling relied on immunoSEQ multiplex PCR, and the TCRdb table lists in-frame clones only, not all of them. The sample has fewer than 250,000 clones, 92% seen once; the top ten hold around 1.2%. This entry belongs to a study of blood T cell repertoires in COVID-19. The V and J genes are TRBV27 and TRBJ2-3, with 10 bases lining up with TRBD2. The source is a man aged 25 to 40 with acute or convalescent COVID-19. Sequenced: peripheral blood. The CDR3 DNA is TGTGCCAGCAGTTTCGGACTAGCGGTCCCCTATGGCACAGATACGCAGTATTTT. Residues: CASSFGLAVPYGTDTQYF.